The 20 T cell receptor beta chains reported below all come from one sample, sequenced in a study of cytomegalovirus exposure and HLA in healthy donors. In the PCR, 60 Vbeta and 13 Jbeta primers were used. The data were produced by immunoSEQ multiplex PCR, yet TCRdb's version contains in-frame clones alone and is incomplete. The table records approximately 130,000 clones, around 85% of them present only once. The sequencing input was PBMCs. Every receptor here comes from a woman in her twenties or thirties in good health and CMV-seropositive.

The chain carries TRBV7-3 and TRBJ2-1, with 7 positions matching TRBD1. The CDR3 spans 15 residues. CDR1 SGHTA and CDR2 FQGTGA come from the germline V gene. J gave up 3 bases and V 2 bases, and 4 bases lay outside the gene matches. The CDR3 DNA is TGTGCCAGCAGCTTAGACCGGGACAGCTACAATGAGCAGTTCTTC. It translates to CASSLDRDSYNEQFF.

The genes are TRBV9 and TRBJ1-3, with D unclear. The germline V gene encodes CDR1 SGDLS and CDR2 YYNGEE. The CDR3 is 14 amino acids. V lost 9 bases to trimming and J lost 1 base, with 14 bases between them. The CDR3 DNA sequence: TGTGCCACGATGGAGGGTGTATCTGGAAACACCATATATTTT. Translating gives CATMEGVSGNTIYF.

J is TRBJ1-4 and V is TRBV6-5; 9 bases are shared with TRBD1. Germline loops: CDR1 MNHEY, CDR2 SVGAGI. V shed 7 bases, J shed 8 bases, and the junction held 11 bases outside the gene matches. The CDR3 covers 15 residues. The CDR3 coding sequence is TGTGCCAGCATGGGGACAGGGAGGGGGAGCGAAAAACTGTTTTTT. Translating it yields CASMGTGRGSEKLFF.

This clone was counted once. The chain couples TRBV28 to TRBJ2-7, with 8 bases that match TRBD1. Germline CDR1 reads MDHEN; CDR2 reads SYDVKM. The V and J ends lost 3 bases and 2 bases, in that order; junction bases with no gene match: 9. This CDR3 contains 16 residues. The CDR3 spells CASSFAQGALPYEQYF. In DNA, the CDR3 is TGTGCCAGCAGTTTTGCTCAGGGGGCCCTCCCCTACGAGCAGTACTTC.

The chain couples TRBV27 to TRBJ2-7; maybe TRBD2 (7 bases). Trimming shortened V by 5 bases and J by 2 bases, and 13 bases separated the two germline ends. The CDR3 sequence is 14 residues long. The germline V gene has CDR1 MNHEY and CDR2 SMNVEV (reference sequence). The CDR3 loop reads CASSLGGGPYEQYF. The CDR3 nucleotides read TGTGCCAGCAGTCTAGGGGGGGGGCCCTACGAGCAGTACTTC.

This clone is a singleton in its sample. The chain uses TRBV28 and TRBJ1-2, with a tentative D call TRBD1 (5 bases). The CDR3 is 13 residues long. Germline V gene sequence: CDR1 MDHEN, CDR2 SYDVKM. Between the trimmed V and J ends, which lost 5 bases and 1 base, there was a span of 8 bases. As DNA, the CDR3 is TGTGCCAGCAGTGACAGTGTTAACTATGGCTACACCTTC. Translating gives CASSDSVNYGYTF.

The chain links TRBV9 to TRBJ2-7; 11 nucleotides align to TRBD2. Germline loops: CDR1 SGDLS, CDR2 YYNGEE. The ends lost 0 bases at V and 4 bases at J; junction bases unmatched: 3. This CDR3 is built from 15 residues. The CDR3 loop is CASSVGLAGLYEQYF. For the CDR3, the DNA is TGTGCCAGCAGCGTAGGACTAGCGGGACTATACGAGCAGTACTTC.

V and J are TRBV11-2 and TRBJ2-6; 7 positions agree with TRBD1. The CDR3 sequence is 16 residues long. Germline loops: CDR1 SGHAT, CDR2 FQNNGV. V lost 7 bases to trimming and J lost 2 bases; unmatched junction nucleotides: 8. The CDR3 spells CASTPGGSAGANVLTF. The DNA of the CDR3 is TGTGCCAGCACCCCAGGGGGATCCGCTGGGGCCAACGTCCTGACTTTC.

The chain uses TRBV15 and TRBJ1-4; D gene uncertain. CDR1 is LNHNV and CDR2 is YYDKDF in the germline V gene (reference sequence). The CDR3 extends over 15 amino acids. Trimming left V 0 bases short and J 8 bases short, with 13 bases between. CDR3: CATSRDNMGGEKLFF. Here the CDR3 DNA reads TGTGCCACCAGCAGAGATAATATGGGAGGGGAAAAACTGTTTTTT.

The chain employs TRBV11-2 and TRBJ2-1, with 7 bases identical to TRBD2. The J segment lost 7 bases and the V segment lost 3 bases, leaving 3 bases of the junction unmatched. CDR1 is SGHAT and CDR2 is FQNNGV in the germline V gene. The CDR3 covers 13 residues. As DNA, the CDR3 is TGTGCCAGCAGCTTCGGGGGGAGGAATGAGCAGTTCTTC. Residues: CASSFGGRNEQFF.

This sequence joins TRBV28 and TRBJ1-1, with a possible D match to TRBD1 (5 bases). Germline V CDR1 and CDR2: MDHEN, SYDVKM. The CDR3 is 17 residues long. V shed 6 bases and J shed 4 bases, with 24 bases lying between them. As DNA, the CDR3 is TGTGCCAGCAGGGGGGGAGGGACTCCACAAAGTGGCACTGAAGCTTTCTTT. Amino acid sequence: CASRGGGTPQSGTEAFF.

The V gene is TRBV30, the J gene TRBJ1-2, with a tentative D call TRBD1 (5 bases). The V gene's germline CDR1 is GTSNPN and CDR2 SVGIG (reference sequence). The CDR3 sequence is 11 residues long. Trimming shortened V by 1 base and J by 8 bases, and 8 bases separated the two germline ends. The CDR3 region has the DNA TGTGCCTGGAGTGGGGGGGTGGGCTACACCTTC. Protein product: CAWSGGVGYTF.

The chain combines TRBV13 with TRBJ1-5; TRBD1 is a possible D gene (5 bases). CDR3 size: 16 residues. Germline CDR1 and CDR2: PRHDT and FYEKMQ (reference sequence). Trimming cost V 1 base and J 11 bases, with 21 bases left between them. CDR3 loop: CASSLAGGGAARAQHF. In nucleotides, the CDR3 is TGTGCCAGCAGCTTAGCGGGGGGAGGGGCCGCTCGGGCCCAGCATTTT.

The chain recombines TRBV19 with TRBJ1-2; D not resolved. Germline CDR1 is LNHDA and CDR2 is SQIVND (reference sequence). Trimming shortened V by 5 bases and J by 8 bases, and 12 bases separated the two germline ends. This CDR3 comprises 12 residues. The CDR3 here is CASSEGSRGYTF. The CDR3 DNA follows: TGTGCCAGTAGTGAAGGGAGTCGAGGCTACACCTTC. The variable domain in full, completed from reference TRBV19 and TRBJ1-2, reads DGGITQSPKYLFRKEGQNVTLSCEQNLNHDAMYWYRQDPGQGLRLIYYSQIVNDFQKGDIAEGYSVSREKKESFPLTVTSAQKNPTAFYLCASSEGSRGYTFGSGTRLTVV.

This clone was detected only once. The rearrangement joins TRBV9 to TRBJ1-1; 7 bases are shared with TRBD1. The germline CDR1 and CDR2 sequences are SGDLS and YYNGEE. This CDR3 contains 13 residues. V lost 3 bases to trimming and J lost 7 bases; unmatched junction nucleotides: 6. In DNA, the CDR3 is TGTGCCAGCAGCGACGGGACAGCTCTTGAAGCTTTCTTT. This codes for CASSDGTALEAFF.

The CDR3 coding sequence is TGTGCCAGCGGAGCCCGTGAGCAGTTCTTC. Translating gives CASGAREQFF. The rearrangement joins TRBV2 to TRBJ2-1; D uncertain. The CDR3 extends over 10 amino acids. The V and J ends lost 8 bases and 9 bases respectively, with 8 bases between them. CDR1 and CDR2 from the germline V gene are SNHLY and FYNNEI.

The chain is built from TRBV4-2 and TRBJ2-1; no firm D call. The CDR3 loop spans 15 amino acids. Deletions cut 0 bases from V and 10 bases from J, with 16 bases between. Germline CDR1 and CDR2: LGHNA and YNFKEQ. For the CDR3, the DNA is TGTGCCAGCAGCCAAGAGGCGGAGCCGATCCGGGAGCAGTTCTTC. This sequence encodes CASSQEAEPIREQFF.

This clone was seen a single time. This chain links TRBV5-4 with TRBJ2-5; 8 nucleotides agree with TRBD2. The CDR3 covers 15 residues. Germline CDR1 reads SGHNT; CDR2 reads YYREEE (reference sequence). V was pared by 3 bases and J by 4 bases, with 8 bases of the junction left unmatched. The CDR3 nucleotides are TGTGCCAGCAGCTGGGGACTAGAGGGGAGAGAGACCCAGTACTTC. Amino acid sequence: CASSWGLEGRETQYF.

In its sample, this clone was seen once. This chain links TRBV6-5 with TRBJ2-1, with 7 bases fitting TRBD1. The CDR3 has 16 residues. V shed 0 bases, J shed 3 bases, and the junction held 5 bases outside the gene matches. Germline lookup yields CDR1 MNHEY and CDR2 SVGAGI. The CDR3 bases are TGTGCCAGCAGTTACTCTTGGGACAGCTACTACAATGAGCAGTTCTTC. Its protein is CASSYSWDSYYNEQFF.

This clone occurred a few times. This same CDR3 is encoded by further DNA sequences in the sample. The chain carries TRBV5-1 and TRBJ2-1, with D possibly matching TRBD2 (6 bases). Per germline, CDR1 SGHRS and CDR2 YFSETQ. CDR3 length equals 13 residues. Between the trimmed V and J ends, which lost 0 bases and 5 bases, there was a span of 6 bases. The CDR3 nucleotides are TGCGCCAGCAGCTTGGGCGGGGACAATGAGCAGTTCTTC. Translation: CASSLGGDNEQFF.